This T cell receptor (beta chain) appears in the sequencing data of a study of blood T cell repertoires in COVID-19. Germline values: CDR1 GTSNPN, CDR2 SVGIG (reference sequence). CDR3 length: 14 residues. The V and J ends lost 4 bases and 5 bases, in that order; junction bases with no gene match: 7. TCRdb's table, derived via immunoSEQ multiplex PCR, lists solely in-frame clones and lacks some. The table lists 350,000 to 450,000 clones, around 86% of them singletons. Sequencing input: PBMCs or T cells enriched from blood (not recorded which). The chain couples TRBV30 to TRBJ1-2; 10 bases align to TRBD1. The clonotype comes from a woman aged 45-59 years who had recovered from COVID-19. CDR3 in amino acids: CAWKFGTGEYGYTF. The CDR3 DNA reads as TGTGCCTGGAAGTTTGGGACAGGGGAATATGGCTACACCTTC.